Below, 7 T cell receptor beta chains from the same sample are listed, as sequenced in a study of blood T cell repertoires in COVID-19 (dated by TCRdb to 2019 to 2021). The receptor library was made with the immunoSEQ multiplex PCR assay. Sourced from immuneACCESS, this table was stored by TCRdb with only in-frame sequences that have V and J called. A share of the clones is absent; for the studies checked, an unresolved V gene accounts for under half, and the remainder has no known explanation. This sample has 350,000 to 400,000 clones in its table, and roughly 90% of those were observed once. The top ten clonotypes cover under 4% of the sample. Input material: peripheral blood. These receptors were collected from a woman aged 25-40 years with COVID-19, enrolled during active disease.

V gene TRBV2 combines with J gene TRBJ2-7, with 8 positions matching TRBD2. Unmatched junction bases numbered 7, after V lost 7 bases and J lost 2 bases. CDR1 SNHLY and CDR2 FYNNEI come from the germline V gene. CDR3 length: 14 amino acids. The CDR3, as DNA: TGTGCCAGCATCGGGGGGGAATTGACCTACGAGCAGTACTTC. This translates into CASIGGELTYEQYF.

The CDR3 spells CASSMDASQGGKNEKLFF. The CDR3 coding sequence is TGTGCCAGTAGTATGGACGCTTCCCAGGGGGGAAAGAATGAAAAACTGTTTTTT. V usage is TRBV19 and J usage is TRBJ1-4, with 7 bases lining up with TRBD1. The V gene end was trimmed by 3 bases and the J gene end by 5 bases; junction bases not matched to a gene: 15. Germline lookup yields CDR1 LNHDA and CDR2 SQIVND (reference sequence). The CDR3 has 18 amino acids.

The CDR3 DNA reads as TGTGCCAGCAGCTTAGTGACAGGGCGGGGAAATTCACCCCTCCACTTT. Amino acids: CASSLVTGRGNSPLHF. The V call is TRBV13, the J call TRBJ1-6, with 7 positions matching TRBD1. CDR1 PRHDT and CDR2 FYEKMQ come from the germline V gene (reference sequence). V lost 1 base and J lost 7; bases outside the gene matches: 7. The CDR3 contains 16 residues.

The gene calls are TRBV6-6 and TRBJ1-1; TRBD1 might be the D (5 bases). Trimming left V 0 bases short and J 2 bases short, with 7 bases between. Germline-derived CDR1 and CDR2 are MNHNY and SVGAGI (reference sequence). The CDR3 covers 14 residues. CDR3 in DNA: TGTGCCAGCAGTTACTCTCAGGGAAACACTGAAGCTTTCTTT. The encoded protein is CASSYSQGNTEAFF.

CDR3: CASLAGVGTDTQYF. The CDR3 nucleotides are TGTGCCAGCTTAGCGGGAGTTGGCACAGATACGCAGTATTTT. The chain has TRBV10-3 and TRBJ2-3, with TRBD2 matching over 9 bases. Trimming at V came to 10 bases and at J to 1 base, leaving 6 bases not matched to a gene. The CDR3 consists of 14 residues. Per germline, CDR1 ENHRY and CDR2 SYGVKD.

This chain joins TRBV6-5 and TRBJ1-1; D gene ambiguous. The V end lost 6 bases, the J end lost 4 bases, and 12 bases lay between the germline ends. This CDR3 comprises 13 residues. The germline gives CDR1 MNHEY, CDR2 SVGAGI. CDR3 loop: CASRASPPTEAFF. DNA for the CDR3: TGTGCCAGCAGGGCTAGTCCGCCCACTGAAGCTTTCTTT.

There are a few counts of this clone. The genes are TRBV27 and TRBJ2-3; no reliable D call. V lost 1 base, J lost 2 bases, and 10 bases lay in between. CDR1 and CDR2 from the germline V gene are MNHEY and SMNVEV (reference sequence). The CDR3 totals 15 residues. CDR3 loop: CASSLFTATTDTQYF. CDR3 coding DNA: TGTGCCAGCAGTTTATTTACTGCAACCACAGATACGCAGTATTTT.